The source of this T cell receptor beta chain is a study of metastatic and nonmetastatic thyroid tumors. Study-wide context: The comparison covered peripheral blood and tumor or nodule tissue in malignant and benign thyroid patients.

Prior to thyroid surgery, none of the patients had received any treatment. Between the trimmed V and J ends, which lost 5 bases and 4 bases, there was a span of 19 bases. From germline, CDR1 is MRHNA and CDR2 SNTAGT. The CDR3 is made up of 16 amino acids. In the original analysis: Researchers built a distant-metastasis classifier for papillary thyroid cancer that drew on CDR3 differences across clinicopathological groups. TCRdb re-called clones from the PCR reads using MiXCR. The V and J calls and clone size are TCRdb's, not the authors'. The profile shows some 25,000 clones, roughly an eighth of them singletons. This clone was observed many times. Its target is unknown. Study-level results: Benign nodules reportedly had significantly lower TCR beta diversity than malignant thyroid tumors in blood and tumor.

The chain recombines TRBV6-4 with TRBJ2-3; TRBD2 is a possible D gene (6 bases). Sample: blood. The clonotype comes from a female donor with papillary thyroid cancer or a benign thyroid nodule (not recorded which). Some clones in this sample may be carry-over from other donors' samples. The CDR3 region is CASSTVNSGGADTQYF. CDR3 bases: TGTGCCAGCAGTACCGTGAATAGCGGAGGCGCAGATACGCAGTATTTT.